One T cell receptor (beta chain) is described in this entry. The antigen remains undetermined. This specimen comes from a study of cytomegalovirus exposure and HLA in healthy donors. PCR employed 60 Vbeta and 13 Jbeta primers. Measured with immunoSEQ multiplex PCR; TCRdb has only the in-frame clones, and not every one. The sample consists of under 250,000 clones, around 80% of them appearing once. Regarding the study as a whole: The study reported that TCR beta sequences accurately predicted HLA-A and HLA-B alleles in most subjects.

The study sampled nominally healthy donors, though unrecorded immune exposures were likely. The receptor comes from a woman aged 25 to 39 in good health and CMV-seropositive. The sequenced sample was PBMCs.

The CDR3 protein is CASSLARDRATDTQYF. CDR3 in DNA: TGCGCCAGCAGCTTGGCTAGAGATAGAGCGACAGATACGCAGTATTTT. This rearrangement joins TRBV5-1 to TRBJ2-3; D is uncertain. The CDR3 is made up of 16 amino acids. Germline V CDR1 and CDR2: SGHRS, YFSETQ. V was trimmed by 0 bases and J by 3 bases, leaving 14 bases between them. Full variable domain (outside the CDR3, taken from reference TRBV5-1 and TRBJ2-3): KAGVTQTPRYLIKTRGQQVTLSCSPISGHRSVSWYQQTPGQGLQFLFEYFSETQRNKGNFPGRFSGRQFSNSRSEMNVSTLELGDSALYLCASSLARDRATDTQYFGPGTRLTVL.